The clone carrying this T cell receptor (beta chain) was found many times. Its antigen is not known. Unique molecular identifiers were used to barcode this TCRbeta library. One entry per CDR3 protein results from TCRdb running MiXCR on the PCR reads. The top ten hold around 0.79% of the sample, which has 670,000 or so distinct CDR3 sequences, under 15% seen once. The sample originates from a study of T-cell reconstitution after alpha-beta-depleted transplantation in children. CDR3 size: 13 residues. Germline loops: CDR1 DFQATT, CDR2 SNEGSKA (reference sequence). Points from the study as a whole: Reports say that about two months after transplant, the alpha-beta T cells came out of several hundred graft clones that had expanded.

This clonotype originated in a girl aged 2 to 9 with congenital amegakaryocytic thrombocytopenia, due to receive a stem cell transplant. The sample here was PBMCs, taken before TCRalphabeta/CD19-depleted stem cell transplant. The gene calls are TRBV20-1 and TRBJ2-1, with D maybe TRBD1 (6 bases). This CDR3 is CSAVGDNYNEQFF. The CDR3 DNA reads as TGCAGCGCGGTCGGGGACAACTACAATGAGCAGTTCTTC.